The sequence of this TCR beta chain was determined in a study of shared clonotypes between healthy human individuals. Study results and caveats: Four donors held about 5% of naive CD4 clonotypes in common.

Germline-derived CDR1 and CDR2 are SGHRS and YFSETQ. The length of the CDR3 is 16 residues. The trim removed 1 base at V and 2 bases at J, leaving 5 bases unmatched. About this clone itself: Its antigen remains unidentified. This CDR3 is also generated by other DNA sequences in the sample.

In the source study's methods: Owing to the provision of junction-only sequences devoid of quality scores by immunoSEQ, filtering differed. Repertoires were generated with immunoSEQ multiplex PCR, while TCRdb's copy carries only in-frame clones and drops some. Clone size and the V and J calls come from that table; the DNA yielded D and trimming. Counted here are 2 million to 2.5 million clones, over 85% occurring once; the ten biggest clones make up approximately 0.36%. J is TRBJ2-3 and V is TRBV5-1; 9 bases are a match to TRBD1. The sample comprised naive CD4+ T cells from PBMCs. Subset noted: CD45RA+ positively selected. The TCR sequence derives from a man aged 18 to 29 in good health. Some clones in this sample may be carry-over from other donors' samples. The CDR3, as DNA: TGCGCCAGCAGCTTGAGCGGGACAGGGACCACAGATACGCAGTATTTT. Amino acid sequence: CASSLSGTGTTDTQYF.